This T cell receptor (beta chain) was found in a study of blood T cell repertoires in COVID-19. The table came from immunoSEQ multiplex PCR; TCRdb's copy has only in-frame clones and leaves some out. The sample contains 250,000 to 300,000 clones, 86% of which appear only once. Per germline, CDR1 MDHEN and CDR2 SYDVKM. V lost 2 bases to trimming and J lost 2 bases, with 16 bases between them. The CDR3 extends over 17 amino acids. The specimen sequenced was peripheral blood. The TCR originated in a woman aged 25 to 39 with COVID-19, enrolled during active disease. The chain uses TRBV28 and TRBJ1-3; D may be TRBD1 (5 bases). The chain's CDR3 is CASSLPPPGMTGNTIYF. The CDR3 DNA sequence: TGTGCCAGCAGTTTACCCCCTCCAGGGATGACTGGAAACACCATATATTTT.